The 31 T cell receptor beta chains reported below all come from one sample, sequenced in a study of cytomegalovirus exposure and HLA in healthy donors. The PCR employed 60 Vbeta primers together with 13 Jbeta primers. Only in-frame clones appear in the TCRdb table, and some are missing; sequencing was by immunoSEQ multiplex PCR. The sample yields about 180,000 clones, around 77% seen once. The sample was PBMCs. The receptors were sampled from a man aged 55 to 70 in good health and CMV-seronegative.

As for this clone: Its ends do not fully match the called genes, so a read error is possible. The rearrangement joins TRBV5-1 to TRBJ1-2; TRBD1 matches 7 bases. This CDR3 comprises 15 residues. Germline CDR1 is SGHRS and CDR2 is YFSETQ. In DNA, the CDR3 is TGCGCCAGCAGCTTGGCGGGACAGCCGAGCCGGGGCTACCCCTTC. Protein product: CASSLAGQPSRGYPF.

The chain carries TRBV29-1 and TRBJ2-7; TRBD1 might be the D (5 bases). Per germline, CDR1 SQVTM and CDR2 ANQGSEA. The V end lost 2 bases, the J end lost 1 base, and 9 bases lay between the germline ends. This CDR3 spans 13 amino acids. CDR3 region: CSVESPGSYEQYF. The CDR3 nucleotides are TGCAGCGTTGAATCTCCAGGGTCCTACGAGCAGTACTTC.

J is TRBJ2-7 and V is TRBV6-5; possibly TRBD1 for D (5 bases). The CDR3 has 13 residues. The V end was cut by 5 bases, the J end by 4 bases, with 12 bases between. Per germline, CDR1 MNHEY and CDR2 SVGAGI. CDR3 sequence (DNA): TGTGCCAGCAGTGAAACAGGCCCGTACGAGCAGTACTTC. Its translation: CASSETGPYEQYF.

The rearrangement uses TRBV28 and TRBJ1-2; TRBD1 matches 9 bases. CDR3 length equals 15 residues. Losses at the gene ends were 5 bases for V and 4 bases for J; bases not matched to a gene: 8. Germline CDR1 reads MDHEN; CDR2 reads SYDVKM. CDR3 DNA: TGTGCCAGCAGTCAAGGGACAGGGCCTGTCTATGGCTACACCTTC. Amino acids: CASSQGTGPVYGYTF.

The chain couples TRBV28 to TRBJ1-3, with D possibly matching TRBD1 (5 bases). The CDR3 contains 13 residues. Looked up from germline, CDR1 is MDHEN and CDR2 is SYDVKM. DNA of the CDR3: TGTGCGAGCGCCGGGGGTACAGGAAACACCATATATTTT. This sequence encodes CASAGGTGNTIYF.

This clone was detected only a few times. V usage is TRBV5-1 and J usage is TRBJ2-3; unclear D gene. The germline CDR1 and CDR2 sequences are SGHRS and YFSETQ. Between the trimmed V and J ends, which lost 0 bases and 2 bases, there was a span of 10 bases. This CDR3 region has 15 residues. CDR3 in amino acids: CASSLGSRITDTQYF. As DNA, the CDR3 is TGCGCCAGCAGCTTGGGCAGCAGGATCACAGATACGCAGTATTTT.

The chain couples TRBV19 to TRBJ2-3; TRBD2 matches 8 bases. After removal of 4 bases from V and 7 bases from J, the junction contained 7 bases not matched to a gene. CDR3 size: 14 residues. Germline V gene lookup returns CDR1 LNHDA and CDR2 SQIVND (reference sequence). The CDR3 region is CASSNSGGGNTQYF. The CDR3 bases are TGTGCCAGTAGTAACAGCGGGGGTGGGAATACGCAGTATTTT.

V usage is TRBV27 and J usage is TRBJ2-2; 11 bases are shared with TRBD2. CDR3 length: 16 amino acids. Germline CDR1 and CDR2: MNHEY and SMNVEV (reference sequence). After removal of 5 bases from V and 7 bases from J, the junction contained 9 bases not matched to a gene. CDR3 in amino acids: CASSPLLAGAVGELFF. The CDR3 DNA follows: TGTGCCAGCAGTCCCTTACTAGCGGGAGCGGTCGGGGAGCTGTTTTTT.

The rearrangement links TRBV5-5 to TRBJ1-2; 9 nucleotides align to TRBD1. The germline V gene encodes CDR1 SGHKS and CDR2 YYEKEE (reference sequence). The length of the CDR3 is 15 residues. Trimming at V came to 2 bases and at J to 7 bases, leaving 9 bases not matched to a gene. CDR3 in DNA: TGTGCCAGCAGCTTACCGGGGCGGACAGGGGTTGGCTACACCTTC. As protein: CASSLPGRTGVGYTF.

Only a few counts were recorded for this clone. The chain employs TRBV12-5 and TRBJ2-3; 11 bases line up with TRBD2. The CDR3 runs to 17 residues. Per the germline V gene, CDR1 is LGHNT and CDR2 is FRNRAP. Trimming at V came to 2 bases and at J to 2 bases, leaving 6 bases not matched to a gene. The CDR3 DNA is TGTGCTAGTGGTTTGTGGGGGACTAGCGGAACCACAGATACGCAGTATTTT. This translates into CASGLWGTSGTTDTQYF. The full variable domain, with the rest looked up from reference TRBV12-5 and TRBJ2-3, is DARVTQTPRHKVTEMGQEVTMRCQPILGHNTVFWYRQTMMQGLELLAYFRNRAPLDDSGMPKDRFSAEMPDATLATLKIQPSEPRDSAVYFCASGLWGTSGTTDTQYFGPGTRLTVL.

This chain links TRBV7-2 with TRBJ2-7; TRBD1 is a possible D gene (6 bases). V was shortened by 1 base and J by 0 bases, with 10 bases between the two germline ends. CDR1 and CDR2 (germline): SGHTA, FQGNSA. The CDR3 is 15 residues long. CDR3 coding DNA: TGTGCCAGCAGCTTAGTAAGGGGGAGCTCCTACGAGCAGTACTTC. This gives the protein CASSLVRGSSYEQYF. The full variable domain, in which reference TRBV7-2 and TRBJ2-7 provide the parts outside the CDR3, is GAGVSQSPSNKVTEKGKDVELRCDPISGHTALYWYRQSLGQGLEFLIYFQGNSAPDKSGLPSDRFSAERTGGSVSTLTIQRTQQEDSAVYLCASSLVRGSSYEQYFGPGTRLTVT.

The genes are TRBV28 and TRBJ2-5; D remains ambiguous. In germline, CDR1 is MDHEN, CDR2 SYDVKM. V lost 2 bases to trimming and J lost 6 bases, with 13 bases between them. The CDR3 contains 14 residues. CDR3 DNA: TGTGCCAGCAGTTTACCGGCCCCTAGACAGACCCAGTACTTC. This encodes CASSLPAPRQTQYF.

The chain's CDR3 is CASSFLPSGRAGTGELFF. CDR3 nucleotides: TGTGCCAGCAGCTTTTTGCCTAGCGGGAGGGCGGGCACCGGGGAGCTGTTTTTT. V and J are TRBV5-6 and TRBJ2-2; 12 nucleotides agree with TRBD2. CDR1 SGHDT and CDR2 YYEEEE come from the germline V gene. With 2 bases clipped from V and 4 bases from J, the junction kept 9 bases outside the gene matches. This CDR3 has 18 amino acids.

V and J are TRBV9 and TRBJ2-5; perhaps TRBD1 as D (5 bases). The closer fit of TRBJ2-7 to the DNA end suggests the J call may be wrong. Germline V gives CDR1 SGDLS, CDR2 YYNGEE. The CDR3 runs to 14 residues. CDR3 sequence reads: CASSGRDSTYEQYF. The CDR3 nucleotides are TGTGCCAGCAGCGGCCGTGACAGTACCTACGAGCAGTACTTC.

V usage is TRBV9 and J usage is TRBJ2-1; 9 nucleotides align to TRBD1. V shed 9 bases, J shed 8 bases, and the junction held 12 bases outside the gene matches. The CDR3 is made up of 14 amino acids. Germline lookup yields CDR1 SGDLS and CDR2 YYNGEE. CDR3 bases: TGTGCCACCTCGACGTCCGGGACAGGGCATGAGCAGTTCTTC. It is translated as CATSTSGTGHEQFF.

The chain joins TRBV7-7 to TRBJ2-1, with 9 nucleotides matching TRBD2. The CDR3 extends over 16 amino acids. Germline CDR1 is SSHAT and CDR2 is FNYEAQ (reference sequence). V lost 3 bases to trimming and J lost 6 bases; unmatched junction nucleotides: 9. Written as DNA, the CDR3 is TGTGCCAGCAGCTTGCATGGCCTAGCGGGGAGCAATGAGCAGTTCTTC. This encodes CASSLHGLAGSNEQFF.

The rearrangement joins TRBV6-5 to TRBJ2-1, with 11 nucleotides matching TRBD2. The V segment lost 7 bases and the J segment 6 bases; nucleotides outside the gene matches: 8. CDR1 MNHEY and CDR2 SVGAGI come from the germline V gene. This CDR3 has 15 residues. CDR3 protein: CASIPTSGVPNEQFF. The DNA of the CDR3 is TGTGCCAGCATCCCGACTAGCGGGGTCCCCAATGAGCAGTTCTTC.

The chain employs TRBV5-6 and TRBJ1-4; 7 nucleotides agree with TRBD1. The trim removed 1 base at V and 4 bases at J, leaving 10 bases unmatched. CDR3 length: 17 amino acids. Germline V gene sequence: CDR1 SGHDT, CDR2 YYEEEE. The CDR3 is CASSLRQGNAINEKLFF. In nucleotides, the CDR3 is TGTGCCAGCAGCTTGAGACAGGGCAACGCAATTAATGAAAAACTGTTTTTT.

The rearrangement links TRBV5-8 to TRBJ2-5; TRBD2 might be the D (7 bases). Germline V gives CDR1 SGHTS, CDR2 YDEGEE. CDR3 length: 15 amino acids. Trimming removed 5 bases at V and 5 bases at J, with 19 bases between. The CDR3 DNA follows: TGTGCCAGCAGGCCAGGGGACCGGCGGGGGGAGACCCAGTACTTC. Protein product: CASRPGDRRGETQYF.

This chain uses TRBV6-1 with TRBJ1-5; unclear D gene. The CDR3 contains 17 residues. Germline assignment: CDR1 MNHNS and CDR2 SASEGT. V lost 1 base, J lost 1 base, and 14 bases lay in between. CDR3 in amino acids: CASSEGVGRMSNQPQHF. CDR3 in DNA: TGTGCCAGCAGTGAAGGGGTGGGCAGGATGAGCAATCAGCCCCAGCATTTT.

This sequence joins TRBV28 and TRBJ2-1; 10 bases align to TRBD1. Germline trimming cut 5 bases from V and 7 bases from J; bases unmatched to any gene: 8. Germline CDR1 is MDHEN and CDR2 is SYDVKM. The CDR3 loop spans 15 amino acids. In nucleotides, the CDR3 is TGTGCCAGCAGTATCGGGGACAGGGGAAGGAATGAGCAGTTCTTC. It specifies CASSIGDRGRNEQFF.

V is TRBV6-1 and J is TRBJ1-5; D not resolved. Trimming left V 3 bases short and J 2 bases short, with 17 bases between. CDR3 size: 17 residues. Per germline, CDR1 MNHNS and CDR2 SASEGT. The CDR3 loop is CASSELLVGVGNQPQHF. CDR3 nucleotide sequence: TGTGCCAGCAGTGAGCTCCTCGTCGGGGTTGGCAATCAGCCCCAGCATTTT.

A few counts support this clone. The CDR3 bases are TGTGCCAGCATCCTAGACAATGAGCAGTTCTTC. As protein: CASILDNEQFF. The rearrangement joins TRBV7-9 to TRBJ2-1; D remains unclear. Germline V lookup: CDR1 SEHNR, CDR2 FQNEAQ (reference sequence). The length of the CDR3 is 11 residues. Trimming stripped 7 bases from V and 5 bases from J, with 6 bases between.

The DNA for the CDR3 is TGTGCCAGCAGATACACCGGGGACACTGAAGCTTTCTTT. Translated: CASRYTGDTEAFF. The rearrangement uses TRBV6-1 and TRBJ1-1; no firm D call. CDR3 length: 13 amino acids. Looked up from germline, CDR1 is MNHNS and CDR2 is SASEGT. V shed 6 bases and J shed 3 bases, with 11 bases lying between them.

This chain joins TRBV7-8 and TRBJ2-4; 7 bases are a match to TRBD1. The V and J ends lost 5 bases and 0 bases, in that order; junction bases with no gene match: 10. Germline values: CDR1 SGHVS, CDR2 FQNEAQ. CDR3 length equals 17 residues. This CDR3 reads CASSVGTAGLAKNIQYF. The CDR3 DNA sequence: TGTGCCAGCAGCGTCGGGACAGCAGGTTTAGCCAAAAACATTCAGTACTTC. Filled out from reference TRBV7-8 and TRBJ2-4, the complete variable domain reads GAGVSQSPRYKVAKRGQDVALRCDPISGHVSLFWYQQALGQGPEFLTYFQNEAQLDKSGLPSDRFFAERPEGSVSTLKIQRTQQEDSAVYLCASSVGTAGLAKNIQYFGAGTRLSVL.

This clone turned up a few times. The V gene is TRBV7-7, the J gene TRBJ2-2, with 8 bases fitting TRBD1. Germline trimming cut 4 bases from V and 1 base from J; bases unmatched to any gene: 2. Germline CDR1 SSHAT, CDR2 FNYEAQ (reference sequence). This CDR3 region has 15 residues. The CDR3 region is CASSSDRGNTGELFF. For the CDR3, the DNA is TGTGCCAGCAGCTCCGACAGGGGGAACACCGGGGAGCTGTTTTTT.

This chain links TRBV5-1 with TRBJ1-3; TRBD1 matches 8 bases. J gave up 4 bases and V 0 bases, and 6 bases lay outside the gene matches. CDR1 and CDR2 (germline): SGHRS, YFSETQ. The CDR3 sequence is 16 residues long. The CDR3: CASSLDGQGAGNTIYF. DNA of the CDR3: TGCGCCAGCAGCTTGGACGGACAGGGAGCAGGAAACACCATATATTTT.

The chain uses TRBV10-2 and TRBJ1-1; TRBD1 aligns across 9 bases. Per the germline V gene, CDR1 is WSHSY and CDR2 is SAAADI. The CDR3 loop spans 16 amino acids. V was pared by 2 bases and J by 6 bases, with 10 bases of the junction left unmatched. The CDR3 nucleotides are TGCGCCAGCAGTGAGGGGGTCGGACAGGGGAGCCCTGAAGCTTTCTTT. Translation gives CASSEGVGQGSPEAFF.

This chain links TRBV7-2 with TRBJ2-1; 7 bases fit TRBD2. V trimming: 5 bases; J trimming: 8 bases; junction bases outside the gene matches: 12. This CDR3 has 15 residues. The germline gives CDR1 SGHTA, CDR2 FQGNSA. CDR3 nucleotides: TGTGCCAGCAGCGTTCATGGCGGGAGTATCGATGAGCAGTTCTTC. Its protein is CASSVHGGSIDEQFF.

Details on this clone: Germline and junction disagree at one end, which may indicate a read error. The V gene is TRBV6-1, the J gene TRBJ2-3; possible D gene TRBD2, 6 bases. This CDR3 region has 14 residues. CDR1 is MNHNS and CDR2 is SASEGT in the germline V gene. As DNA, the CDR3 is TGTGCCAGCAGCGAAGGGACTAGCACAGATACGCAGTATTTT. Translating gives CASSEGTSTDTQYF.

This clone was seen once. This chain uses TRBV5-5 with TRBJ2-7, with TRBD1 matching 7 bases. The V gene's germline CDR1 is SGHKS and CDR2 YYEKEE (reference sequence). CDR3 length: 14 amino acids. J was trimmed by 2 bases and V by 3 bases; bases with no gene match: 5. This chain's CDR3 is CASSSGTVPYEQYF. The CDR3 nucleotides are TGTGCCAGCAGCTCTGGGACAGTTCCCTACGAGCAGTACTTC.